The rows below give T cell receptor beta chains drawn from one sample of a study of regulatory T cells in long-lasting Graves disease. TCRdb itself ran the multiplex PCR reads through MiXCR, one entry per CDR3 protein. The repertoire holds 400,000 to 500,000 distinct CDR3 sequences, with around 14% as singletons. The sample was also reused in another study, on T cells in Graves' hyperthyroidism and ophthalmopathy.

The sequences come from peripheral blood mononuclear cells (PBMCs), collected at new diagnosis, from a patient treated with antithyroid drugs. These receptors all stem from a woman aged 25 to 39 with Graves disease. Both conserved end residues are part of each CDR3.

v_call | cdr3_length | cdr3_aa
TRBV12-5 | 13 | CASGLARDFGYTF
TRBV28 | 14 | CASSLSAGRGGYTF
TRBV4-1 | 16 | CASSPTGTSGNNEQFF
TRBV29-1 | 12 | CSVEDLGVEQFF
TRBV6-5 | 18 | CASSYSGILAENYNEQFF
TRBV6-9 | 15 | CASRIRLLANYGYTF
TRBV12-3/TRBV12-4 | 17 | CASSFSTESSYNSPLHF
TRBV12-3/TRBV12-4 | 14 | CASRPGQPSYEQYF
TRBV13 | 13 | CASRLGRTDTQYF
TRBV29-1 | 10 | CSVANEKLFF
TRBV30 | 10 | CAWGRDTQYF
TRBV7-2 | 13 | CASSLSSGFEQFF
TRBV12-5 | 14 | CASGPPLAPDTQYF
TRBV28 | 19 | CASSLYGPRQFPSTDTQYF
TRBV10-3 | 11 | CAIGGMTEAFF
TRBV20-1 | 14 | CSAPVDRFSYEQYF
TRBV10-1 | 13 | CASSGLGRNEQFF
TRBV20-1 | 15 | CSASEREEYYNEQFF
TRBV24-1 | 11 | CATSDPGDQYF
TRBV5-6 | 14 | CASRTGTNQETQYF
TRBV4-2 | 15 | CASSQRQGGIYEQYF
TRBV19 | 15 | CASSLREVGAYEQYF
TRBV20-1 | 13 | CSARSQFGNTIYF
TRBV29-1 | 13 | CSALGGMGEKLFF
TRBV5-4 | 16 | CASSLGDRVKAYEQYF
TRBV4-2 | 17 | CASSQAVSAGGTYEQYF
TRBV29-1 | 13 | CSVELQSSYEQYF
TRBV11-2 | 16 | CASSHLVGQGSTEAFF
TRBV3-1 | 15 | CASSYPGIVQETQYF
TRBV6-2/TRBV6-3 | 19 | CASSYAPGLAGGNYNEQFF
TRBV19 | 13 | CASRTTGADVAFF
TRBV12-3/TRBV12-4 | 15 | CASRPGQGGIYEQYF
TRBV12-3/TRBV12-4 | 14 | CASSLKGVGSPLHF
TRBV24-1 | 12 | CATSDSGTEQYF
TRBV20-1 | 14 | CSARLAVTYNEQFF
TRBV12-3/TRBV12-4 | 15 | CASRLGQGGGQPQHF
TRBV29-1 | 13 | CSAGLAGPDTQYF
TRBV5-1 | 18 | CASSPGLAGGRGTDTQYF
TRBV4-1 | 15 | CASSQAPTGIGELFF
TRBV2 | 11 | CASSEVREQYF
TRBV11-3 | 16 | CASSSPTSLSTDTQYF
TRBV20-1 | 14 | CSARDPGTRATQYF
TRBV13 | 15 | CASSSREGPSYEQYF
TRBV9 | 14 | CASSPTVVTHEQYF
TRBV30 | 13 | CAWSVWGDQPQHF
TRBV20-1 | 15 | CSASPGLALYNEQFF
TRBV12-3/TRBV12-4 | 17 | CASSSLLTGEVFYEQYF
TRBV11-2 | 14 | CASSFGPDTDTQYF
TRBV29-1 | 12 | CSGQGVAYEQYF
TRBV19 | 14 | CASSQEGGADTQYF
TRBV20-1 | 14 | CSAPDRGLTGELFF
TRBV5-1 | 14 | CASSLEQGAGQAFF
TRBV6-5 | 14 | CASSYPGGGNEQFF
TRBV27 | 15 | CASSPLGDGNQPQHF
TRBV7-8 | 15 | CASSLGRPLLGGYTF